The sequence of this TCR beta chain was determined in a study of control samples from healthy donors and cancer patients. The CDR3 covers 16 residues. Germline CDR1 and CDR2: SGHAT and FQNNGV. Trimming took 6 bases from V and 6 from J; bases not matched to a gene: 14. TCRdb's table, derived via immunoSEQ multiplex PCR, lists solely in-frame clones and lacks some. The data show about 150,000 clones, more than 85% seen once. The source of this sequence is a woman in her 40s in good health. The rearrangement uses TRBV11-2 and TRBJ2-1; TRBD1 matches 7 bases. Sequenced input: blood. DNA for the CDR3: TGTGCCAGCAGGACATATCGGGGACAGCGGCCCAATGAGCAGTTCTTC. Its translation is CASRTYRGQRPNEQFF.